These 27 T cell receptor beta chains came from one sample sequenced in a study of T-cell reconstitution after alpha-beta-depleted transplantation in children. Preparation of the TCRbeta library used unique molecular identifiers. TCRdb re-called the PCR reads through MiXCR, storing one row per CDR3 protein. There are around 270,000 distinct CDR3 sequences in the sample; around a tenth occur only once, and roughly 7% lies in the top ten. The sequenced sample was PBMCs, obtained before TCRalphabeta/CD19-depleted stem cell transplant. The receptors here all came from a boy younger than two with acute myeloid leukemia, due to receive a stem cell transplant.

This clonotype was found many times. The CDR3 sequence is CSAYILGGGNTIYF. The DNA of the CDR3 is TGCAGTGCTTACATCCTGGGCGGTGGAAACACCATATATTTT. The chain is built from TRBV20-1 and TRBJ1-3, with unresolved D. Trimming removed 5 bases from V and 3 bases from J, with 14 bases in between. This CDR3 contains 14 residues. Germline CDR1 reads DFQATT; CDR2 reads SNEGSKA (reference sequence).

This clonotype has just a few counts. The CDR3 protein is CASTFRPGQEGEKLFF. The CDR3 DNA sequence: TGCGCCAGCACCTTTCGCCCGGGACAGGAAGGGGAAAAACTGTTTTTT. V and J are TRBV5-1 and TRBJ1-4, with TRBD1 matching 8 bases. Per the germline V gene, CDR1 is SGHRS and CDR2 is YFSETQ. This CDR3 has 16 residues. Unmatched junction bases numbered 15, after V lost 6 bases and J lost 8 bases.

This clonotype has ten or more counts. CDR3 region: CASSLEGWGKLFF. The DNA of the CDR3 is TGTGCCAGCAGCTTAGAGGGATGGGGAAAACTGTTTTTT. This chain uses TRBV7-9 with TRBJ1-4; no reliable D call. This CDR3 has 13 amino acids. CDR1 and CDR2 from the germline V gene are SEHNR and FQNEAQ (reference sequence). V gave up 1 base and J gave up 10 bases, with 10 bases separating them.

This clonotype has a count of ten or more. V and J are TRBV7-2 and TRBJ2-1, with 7 positions matching TRBD2. V dropped 5 bases and J dropped 0; count of bases not matched to a gene: 4. This CDR3 has 15 residues. Germline lookup yields CDR1 SGHTA and CDR2 FQGNSA. The CDR3 region is CASSNLAGSYNEQFF. The CDR3 DNA reads TGTGCCAGCAGCAACTTAGCGGGCTCCTACAATGAGCAGTTCTTC.

The table lists this clonotype with many counts. V gene TRBV5-5 combines with J gene TRBJ2-5, with D unclear. V lost 0 bases to trimming and J lost 3 bases, with 15 bases between them. The CDR3 covers 16 residues. In germline, CDR1 is SGHKS, CDR2 YYEKEE (reference sequence). The CDR3 region has the DNA TGTGCCAGCAGCTTGGGTCTTAGTAGACTGGAAGAGACCCAGTACTTC. Protein: CASSLGLSRLEETQYF.

This clonotype was seen at least ten times. This chain uses TRBV15 with TRBJ2-7, with D uncertain. This CDR3 comprises 13 residues. From germline, CDR1 is LNHNV and CDR2 YYDKDF (reference sequence). V lost 4 bases to trimming and J lost 2 bases, with 9 bases between them. CDR3 residues: CATSISRPYEQYF. CDR3 DNA sequence: TGTGCCACCAGCATCAGCAGACCCTACGAGCAGTACTTC.

This clonotype was observed many times. The chain is built from TRBV15 and TRBJ2-4, with unresolved D. The germline CDR1 and CDR2 sequences are LNHNV and YYDKDF (reference sequence). V gave up 5 bases and J gave up 1 base, with 12 bases separating them. The CDR3 extends over 15 amino acids. The CDR3 is CATSATVSAKNIQYF. The CDR3, as DNA: TGTGCCACCAGCGCGACTGTGTCGGCCAAAAACATTCAGTACTTC.

The V call is TRBV28, the J call TRBJ2-7, with TRBD1 matching 7 bases. Germline assignment: CDR1 MDHEN and CDR2 SYDVKM. The J segment lost 3 bases and the V segment lost 1 base, leaving 6 bases of the junction unmatched. The length of the CDR3 is 15 residues. CDR3 loop: CASSLFRSGGYEQYF. CDR3 nucleotide sequence: TGTGCCAGCAGTTTATTCCGGTCAGGGGGCTACGAGCAGTACTTC.

This clonotype was seen ten or more times. V is TRBV28 and J is TRBJ2-7; weak D call: TRBD2 (6 bases). This CDR3 region has 14 residues. CDR1 is MDHEN and CDR2 is SYDVKM in the germline V gene. V lost 6 bases, J lost 2 bases, and 14 bases lay in between. The CDR3 DNA is TGTGCCAGCAGCCACGGGGGTTTGGCCTACGAGCAGTACTTC. This sequence encodes CASSHGGLAYEQYF.

This clonotype has ten or more counts. V and J are TRBV24-1 and TRBJ2-5, with TRBD2 as a possible D gene (6 bases). Trimming left V 5 bases short and J 1 base short, with 10 bases between. This CDR3 region has 14 residues. CDR1 KGHDR and CDR2 SFDVKD come from the germline V gene. The chain's CDR3 is CATSVGGSQETQYF. The CDR3 DNA is TGTGCCACCAGTGTCGGAGGGTCCCAAGAGACCCAGTACTTC.

This clonotype has a handful of counts. The chain joins TRBV6-1 to TRBJ2-3; 10 bases align to TRBD2. This CDR3 region has 15 residues. Germline V CDR1 and CDR2: MNHNS, SASEGT. V shed 6 bases and J 4 bases; nucleotides not matched to a gene: 7. The CDR3 loop reads CASRGSGRRADTQYF. The CDR3 bases are TGTGCCAGCAGGGGTAGCGGGAGGCGGGCAGATACGCAGTATTTT.

At least ten counts were recorded for this clonotype. DNA of the CDR3: TGCAGTGCTAGAGGCAGGGATATAAACTACGAGCAGTACTTC. Protein sequence: CSARGRDINYEQYF. The chain joins TRBV20-1 to TRBJ2-7, with a weak D call TRBD1 (5 bases). The germline CDR1 and CDR2 sequences are DFQATT and SNEGSKA (reference sequence). V gave up 1 base and J gave up 3 bases, with 13 bases separating them. This CDR3 is 14 amino acids long.

This clonotype was seen a handful of times. The J gene is TRBJ2-1, the V gene TRBV9; weak D call: TRBD2 (6 bases). The CDR3 runs to 14 residues. V lost 4 bases, J lost 1 base, and 9 bases lay in between. The germline CDR1 and CDR2 sequences are SGDLS and YYNGEE. Here the CDR3 DNA reads TGTGCCAGCAGCCCCGGGACTTCCTACAATGAGCAGTTCTTC. This sequence encodes CASSPGTSYNEQFF.

In the case of this clonotype: A read error may be the cause here, since a much bigger clone is one base away. Lacking the conserved final phenylalanine or tryptophan, this CDR3 likely reflects a read error. This sequence joins TRBV3-1 and TRBJ1-5, with unresolved D. The CDR3 has 12 residues. The V gene's germline CDR1 is LGHDT and CDR2 YNNKEL (reference sequence). V shed 1 base and J shed 8 bases, with 6 bases lying between them. The CDR3 protein is CASSQVGEPQHL. CDR3 DNA: TGTGCCAGCAGCCAAGTAGGAGAGCCCCAGCATTTG.

This clonotype was seen repeatedly, ten times or more. The genes are TRBV10-3 and TRBJ2-6, with 7 bases that match TRBD1. The CDR3 contains 16 residues. CDR1 is ENHRY, CDR2 SYGVKD, per germline. V shed 9 bases, J shed 4 bases, and the junction held 12 bases outside the gene matches. The CDR3 DNA reads as TGTGCCATTTTGACAGGGTCGGGCTCGGGGGCCAACGTCCTGACTTTC. This sequence encodes CAILTGSGSGANVLTF.

The chain links TRBV5-5 to TRBJ2-1; the D gene is possibly TRBD1 (6 bases). CDR1 and CDR2 (germline): SGHKS, YYEKEE (reference sequence). V shed 4 bases and J shed 11 bases, with 16 bases lying between them. The CDR3 contains 13 residues. CDR3 in DNA: TGTGCCAGCAGCATTAACAGGGCATCTCAGCAGTTCTTC. The encoded protein is CASSINRASQQFF.

This clonotype was observed a single time. This clone may be a read error of a much larger clone one base away. This sequence joins TRBV6-2 or TRBV6-3 and TRBJ2-4, with D perhaps assigned TRBD1 or TRBD2 (5 bases each). CDR3 length equals 17 residues. Germline V gene data show CDR1 as MNHEY and CDR2 as SVGEGT. The CDR3, as DNA: TGTGCCAGCAGTTACGGGGGATTTAGGGTAGCCAAAAACAATCAGTACTTC. Its protein product is CASSYGGFRVAKNNQYF.

This clonotype was recorded at least ten times. This rearrangement joins TRBV5-1 to TRBJ2-7; 12 bases fit TRBD1. This CDR3 contains 14 residues. The V and J ends lost 3 bases and 5 bases, in that order; junction bases with no gene match: 3. Germline values: CDR1 SGHRS, CDR2 YFSETQ. CDR3 in DNA: TGCGCCAGCAGCTGGGACAGGGGGCGCGACGAGCAGTACTTC. Its protein product is CASSWDRGRDEQYF.

This clonotype came up many times. This chain joins TRBV27 and TRBJ1-1; D gene unclear. The CDR3 totals 13 residues. Germline CDR1 reads MNHEY; CDR2 reads SMNVEV (reference sequence). V gave up 6 bases and J gave up 0 bases, with 8 bases separating them. CDR3 nucleotide sequence: TGTGCCAGCAGACCCACCTTGAACACTGAAGCTTTCTTT. Its translation is CASRPTLNTEAFF.

In this sample, this clonotype turned up a few times. This chain connects TRBV5-4 to TRBJ2-3; D possibly corresponds to TRBD2 (5 bases). CDR3 length: 14 amino acids. Deletions cut 3 bases from V and 1 base from J, with 9 bases between. The V gene's germline CDR1 is SGHNT and CDR2 YYREEE (reference sequence). CDR3 DNA: TGTGCCAGCAGCTCATATAGCGGCACAGATACGCAGTATTTT. Translated: CASSSYSGTDTQYF.

This clonotype was observed a few times. The J gene is TRBJ2-7, the V gene TRBV15; tentative D call: TRBD1 (6 bases). The CDR3 has 14 residues. Deletions cut 1 base from V and 8 bases from J, with 15 bases between. Germline V gene lookup returns CDR1 LNHNV and CDR2 YYDKDF (reference sequence). CDR3: CATSRGTETGQQYF. CDR3 nucleotides: TGTGCCACCAGCAGAGGCACTGAAACAGGGCAGCAGTACTTC.

This clonotype was counted between two and nine times. The chain carries TRBV10-3 and TRBJ2-4; D remains unclear. V lost 0 bases to trimming and J lost 3 bases, with 12 bases between them. The CDR3 length is 16 residues. The germline gives CDR1 ENHRY, CDR2 SYGVKD. The CDR3 spells CAISESTSRVKNIQYF. The CDR3 DNA reads TGTGCCATCAGTGAGTCGACGAGTCGGGTCAAAAACATTCAGTACTTC.

This clonotype was detected only a few times. The chain recombines TRBV5-1 with TRBJ2-6; D gene ambiguous. The germline CDR1 and CDR2 sequences are SGHRS and YFSETQ. The CDR3 covers 14 residues. The V end was cut by 1 base, the J end by 0 bases, with 2 bases between. DNA of the CDR3: TGCGCCAGCAGCTTGTACTCTGGGGCCAACGTCCTGACTTTC. Protein: CASSLYSGANVLTF.

This clonotype was observed many times. The V gene is TRBV11-2, the J gene TRBJ1-1, with TRBD1 matching 7 bases. Germline loops: CDR1 SGHAT, CDR2 FQNNGV. V dropped 6 bases and J dropped 4; count of bases not matched to a gene: 8. The CDR3 runs 14 residues. The CDR3 region has the DNA TGTGCCAGCAGACGAGACAGGGCTTTCACTGAAGCTTTCTTT. Translating gives CASRRDRAFTEAFF.

There are many counts of this clonotype. The chain uses TRBV5-5 and TRBJ2-7, with unresolved D. CDR1 and CDR2 (germline): SGHKS, YYEKEE (reference sequence). This CDR3 has 18 residues. V dropped 3 bases and J dropped 4 bases, with 26 bases sitting between them. The chain's CDR3 is CASSSLGIVGQVMYEQYF. The CDR3 DNA reads TGTGCCAGCAGCTCATTGGGCATCGTGGGCCAGGTGATGTACGAGCAGTACTTC.

Remarks on this clonotype: The missing conserved phenylalanine or tryptophan at the end of this CDR3 makes a read error likely. The J gene is TRBJ2-7, the V gene TRBV7-9, with D possibly TRBD1 on 5 matching bases. CDR3 length: 15 amino acids. Germline V CDR1 and CDR2: SEHNR, FQNEAQ (reference sequence). With 5 bases removed from V and 0 bases from J, the gap between germline ends came to 14 bases. CDR3 sequence: CASSPTTENSYEQYL. The CDR3, as DNA: TGTGCCAGCAGCCCCACGACAGAAAACTCCTACGAGCAGTACCTC.

The CDR3 protein is CASSDSGRGTDTQYF. CDR3 coding DNA: TGTGCCAGCAGCGATAGCGGGCGGGGGACAGATACGCAGTATTTT. The V gene is TRBV11-2, the J gene TRBJ2-3; TRBD2 matches at 7 bases. The CDR3 sequence is 15 residues long. With V trimmed by 5 bases and J by 3 bases, 8 bases remained unmatched. CDR1 SGHAT and CDR2 FQNNGV come from the germline V gene.